The 3 T cell receptor beta chains in this list originate from one sample, sequenced in a study of blood T cell repertoires in COVID-19. The protocol was immunoSEQ multiplex PCR, while the TCRdb copy is restricted to in-frame clones and leaves out a portion. The sample yields under 250,000 clones, about four fifths seen once. What was sequenced was PBMCs or T cells enriched from blood (not recorded which). The receptors originated from a woman aged 55-70 years who had recovered from COVID-19.

The chain combines TRBV9 with TRBJ2-3; TRBD2 is a possible D gene (6 bases). Per germline, CDR1 SGDLS and CDR2 YYNGEE. The CDR3 runs 10 residues. Trimming removed 7 bases at V and 10 bases at J, with 10 bases between. CDR3 sequence: CASGPGAQYF. The CDR3 region has the DNA TGTGCCAGCGGACCGGGGGCGCAGTATTTT.

The chain uses TRBV4-1 and TRBJ2-7; TRBD1 matches at 9 bases. The trim removed 4 bases at V and 1 base at J, leaving 5 bases unmatched. CDR3 length equals 15 residues. CDR1 is MGHRA and CDR2 is YSYEKL in the germline V gene. This chain's CDR3 is CASSLAGTGSYEQYF. The CDR3 region has the DNA TGCGCCAGCAGCCTCGCCGGGACAGGGTCCTACGAGCAGTACTTC.

The chain uses TRBV4-2 and TRBJ1-5; D is perhaps TRBD1 (6 bases). Germline V CDR1 and CDR2: LGHNA, YNFKEQ. Trimming left V 3 bases short and J 4 bases short, with 16 bases between. CDR3 length: 16 amino acids. CDR3 residues: CASSQSFGTHNQPQHF. The CDR3 DNA reads as TGTGCCAGCAGCCAGTCCTTCGGGACACATAATCAGCCCCAGCATTTT.